A single sample is the source of the 30 T cell receptor beta chains below, sequenced in a study of shared clonotypes between healthy human individuals (dated by TCRdb to about 2020). Libraries were built with the immunoSEQ multiplex PCR assay. TCRdb retrieved this table from immuneACCESS and kept in-frame rearrangements only. Not all clones are present; in checked studies, unresolved V genes account for under half, and no reason is known for the remainder. Recorded for this sample are a few million clones; 90% to 96% of them occurred a single time. The top ten constitute over 0.1% of the sample. Sample: naive CD4+ T cells sorted from blood. Interpreted using the paper, the cell subset or site label stands for: CD45RA+ positively selected. The receptors derive from a man aged 18 to 29 in good health.

This rearrangement joins TRBV5-4 to TRBJ1-3; no reliable D call. The CDR3 covers 15 residues. Deletions cut 1 base from V and 4 bases from J, with 12 bases between. Germline-derived CDR1 and CDR2 are SGHNT and YYREEE (reference sequence). CDR3 DNA: TGTGCCAGCAGCTTGCCAGGTGTGGGAGGAAACACCATATATTTT. This translates into CASSLPGVGGNTIYF.

Only one count was recorded for this clone. This sequence joins TRBV18 and TRBJ1-6; D might be TRBD1 (6 bases). CDR3 length: 16 amino acids. In germline, CDR1 is KGHSH, CDR2 LQKENI. V was clipped by 4 bases and J by 5 bases, with 15 bases between them. The CDR3 region is CASSRDGGGNNSPLHF. CDR3 sequence (DNA): TGTGCCAGCTCACGGGATGGAGGGGGAAATAATTCACCCCTCCACTTT.

The genes are TRBV6-6 and TRBJ1-1; D might be TRBD1 (5 bases). The V gene lost 7 bases and the J gene lost 0 bases, with 9 bases spanning the gap. Germline assignment: CDR1 MNHNY and CDR2 SVGAGI (reference sequence). The CDR3 has 13 residues. Here the CDR3 reads CASTLGVNTEAFF. In nucleotides, the CDR3 is TGTGCCAGCACCCTGGGGGTGAACACTGAAGCTTTCTTT.

The chain carries TRBV9 and TRBJ2-5, with 9 nucleotides matching TRBD2. This CDR3 contains 16 residues. The germline gives CDR1 SGDLS, CDR2 YYNGEE. After removal of 3 bases from V and 1 base from J, the junction contained 7 bases not matched to a gene. CDR3 in amino acids: CASSAGAGGTQETQYF. The CDR3 DNA reads TGTGCCAGCAGCGCGGGAGCGGGGGGTACCCAAGAGACCCAGTACTTC.

This rearrangement joins TRBV6-5 to TRBJ1-2; D possibly corresponds to TRBD1 (6 bases). Germline V gene lookup returns CDR1 MNHEY and CDR2 SVGAGI. The CDR3 has 12 residues. Trimming cost V 2 bases and J 13 bases, with 14 bases left between them. CDR3 residues: CASSYGGFQSTF. CDR3 nucleotide sequence: TGTGCCAGCAGTTACGGGGGCTTTCAGAGCACCTTC.

Written as DNA, the CDR3 is TGTGCCAGCAGTGAAAGGGACAGGGGGGCTATCACAGATACGCAGTATTTT. Its translation: CASSERDRGAITDTQYF. The chain combines TRBV25-1 with TRBJ2-3; 11 nucleotides align to TRBD1. The CDR3 totals 17 residues. After removal of 2 bases from V and 2 bases from J, the junction contained 6 bases not matched to a gene. Germline V lookup: CDR1 MGHDK, CDR2 SYGVNS.

The rearrangement uses TRBV27 and TRBJ1-6; a weak D match, TRBD1 (6 bases). The CDR3 has 15 residues. Germline V gene sequence: CDR1 MNHEY, CDR2 SMNVEV (reference sequence). The V end lost 3 bases, the J end lost 6 bases, and 12 bases lay between the germline ends. CDR3 loop: CASSLGARVNSPLHF. In DNA, the CDR3 is TGTGCCAGCAGTTTGGGGGCGCGGGTTAATTCACCCCTCCACTTT.

The table lists this clone with a count of one. This chain joins TRBV15 and TRBJ2-3; D perhaps matches TRBD2 (6 bases). Germline V gene data show CDR1 as LNHNV and CDR2 as YYDKDF (reference sequence). The CDR3 runs to 15 residues. V was trimmed by 8 bases and J by 0 bases, leaving 15 bases between them. The CDR3 DNA sequence: TGTGCCACCTCACGGATAGCGGCTAGCACAGATACGCAGTATTTT. Its translation: CATSRIAASTDTQYF.

A note on this clone: Other DNA sequences in the sample encode the same CDR3. The chain links TRBV5-1 to TRBJ2-7; 9 bases map to TRBD1. Losses at the gene ends were 0 bases for V and 1 base for J; bases not matched to a gene: 2. Per germline, CDR1 SGHRS and CDR2 YFSETQ. There are 15 residues in the CDR3. The chain's CDR3 is CASSLEGTGSYEQYF. For the CDR3, the DNA is TGCGCCAGCAGCTTGGAGGGGACAGGGTCCTACGAGCAGTACTTC.

This clone was picked up one time. Within the sample, other DNA sequences also encode this same CDR3. The rearrangement links TRBV7-8 to TRBJ1-2; D ambiguous. The length of the CDR3 is 13 residues. The germline V and J ends were trimmed by 5 bases and 5 bases, with 12 bases remaining between them. Germline V gene data show CDR1 as SGHVS and CDR2 as FQNEAQ. In DNA, the CDR3 is TGTGCCAGCAGCCCAGGAGGAGGGTATGGCTACACCTTC. Translation: CASSPGGGYGYTF.

Comments on this clone: Other DNA sequences of this sample code for an identical CDR3. This sequence joins TRBV18 and TRBJ1-2; D is ambiguous. Germline values: CDR1 KGHSH, CDR2 LQKENI. V lost 2 bases and J 2 bases, leaving 0 bases between the germline ends. This CDR3 has 11 residues. CDR3 protein: CASSPNYGYTF. CDR3 coding DNA: TGTGCCAGCTCACCAAACTATGGCTACACCTTC.

The chain is built from TRBV18 and TRBJ1-4; D uncertain. V gave up 0 bases and J gave up 5 bases, with 7 bases separating them. CDR3 length equals 14 residues. CDR1 is KGHSH and CDR2 is LQKENI in the germline V gene. This CDR3 reads CASSPPGENEKLFF. CDR3 DNA: TGTGCCAGCTCACCACCGGGCGAGAATGAAAAACTGTTTTTT.

A single count supports this clone. The chain recombines TRBV5-5 with TRBJ1-2; TRBD1 is a possible D gene (6 bases). Deletions cut 0 bases from V and 3 bases from J, with 6 bases between. This CDR3 comprises 13 residues. Germline lookup yields CDR1 SGHKS and CDR2 YYEKEE (reference sequence). CDR3 DNA: TGTGCCAGCAGCTTGGGGACAGACTATGGCTACACCTTC. This sequence encodes CASSLGTDYGYTF.

J is TRBJ2-5 and V is TRBV5-1; perhaps TRBD1 as D (6 bases). V lost 4 bases and J lost 3, with 13 bases in between. Germline V gene data show CDR1 as SGHRS and CDR2 as YFSETQ. This CDR3 is 14 amino acids long. The CDR3 loop is CASSPHSGEETQYF. The CDR3 DNA follows: TGCGCCAGCAGCCCTCACTCAGGGGAAGAGACCCAGTACTTC.

This chain joins TRBV18 and TRBJ2-1; 7 bases align to TRBD1. Germline V lookup: CDR1 KGHSH, CDR2 LQKENI. This CDR3 has 16 amino acids. Losses at the gene ends were 4 bases for V and 0 bases for J; bases not matched to a gene: 6. CDR3 in amino acids: CASSRDRDSSYNEQFF. In nucleotides, the CDR3 is TGTGCCAGCTCACGCGACAGGGACAGCTCCTACAATGAGCAGTTCTTC.

V usage is TRBV7-2 and J usage is TRBJ1-5; 9 nucleotides line up with TRBD1. Germline CDR1 and CDR2: SGHTA and FQGNSA. The CDR3 totals 15 residues. Unmatched junction bases numbered 10, after V lost 6 bases and J lost 7 bases. The CDR3 here is CASSYTGGAGQPQHF. The CDR3, as DNA: TGTGCCAGCAGTTATACAGGGGGCGCGGGACAGCCCCAGCATTTT. Full variable domain (missing parts from reference TRBV7-2 and TRBJ1-5): GAGVSQSPSNKVTEKGKDVELRCDPISGHTALYWYRQSLGQGLEFLIYFQGNSAPDKSGLPSDRFSAERTGGSVSTLTIQRTQQEDSAVYLCASSYTGGAGQPQHFGDGTRLSIL.

This chain joins TRBV6-5 and TRBJ2-3; 7 positions agree with TRBD1. The CDR3 is 14 residues long. The junction had 6 bases not matched to a gene; V was cut back by 5 bases and J by 4 bases. Germline V gives CDR1 MNHEY, CDR2 SVGAGI. CDR3 protein: CASSRDSSSDTQYF. CDR3 nucleotides: TGTGCCAGCAGTCGGGACAGTAGTTCAGATACGCAGTATTTT.

V gene TRBV5-4 combines with J gene TRBJ1-3; D may be TRBD1 (5 bases). This CDR3 spans 14 amino acids. Per the germline V gene, CDR1 is SGHNT and CDR2 is YYREEE (reference sequence). With 4 bases removed from V and 2 bases from J, the gap between germline ends came to 10 bases. CDR3: CASSRDGTGNTIYF. Written as DNA, the CDR3 is TGTGCCAGCAGCCGGGACGGAACTGGAAACACCATATATTTT.

The V gene is TRBV7-9, the J gene TRBJ2-1, with D perhaps matching TRBD1 or TRBD2 (6 bases each). CDR3 length equals 16 residues. The germline V gene has CDR1 SEHNR and CDR2 FQNEAQ (reference sequence). V was cut by 5 bases and J by 6 bases, with 20 bases left in between. Here the CDR3 reads CASSPMRGKGGNEQFF. DNA for the CDR3: TGTGCCAGCAGCCCGATGCGCGGGAAGGGGGGCAATGAGCAGTTCTTC.

The rearrangement links TRBV9 to TRBJ2-7; 8 bases are a match to TRBD1. Unmatched junction bases numbered 11, after V lost 4 bases and J lost 5 bases. The CDR3 has 15 residues. From germline, CDR1 is SGDLS and CDR2 YYNGEE. CDR3 sequence (DNA): TGTGCCAGCAGCCCCCTGTGGCAGGGGGCGAACGAGCAGTACTTC. It yields the protein CASSPLWQGANEQYF. Full variable domain (rest looked up from reference TRBV9 and TRBJ2-7): DSGVTQTPKHLITATGQRVTLRCSPRSGDLSVYWYQQSLDQGLQFLIQYYNGEERAKGNILERFSAQQFPDLHSELNLSSLELGDSALYFCASSPLWQGANEQYFGPGTRLTVT.

The V call is TRBV6-5, the J call TRBJ1-5, with 10 bases aligning to TRBD1. The CDR3 is made up of 14 amino acids. With 6 bases clipped from V and 6 bases from J, the junction kept 5 bases outside the gene matches. In germline, CDR1 is MNHEY, CDR2 SVGAGI. As DNA, the CDR3 is TGTGCCAGCAGCCAGGGACAGGGGTTTCAGCCCCAGCATTTT. Amino acid sequence: CASSQGQGFQPQHF.

The table lists this clone with a count of one. At the DNA level, this CDR3 is encoded by other sequences in the same sample as well. The CDR3 protein is CASSYSGRDTEAFF. The CDR3 DNA follows: TGTGCCAGCAGTTACTCGGGACGGGACACTGAAGCTTTCTTT. This chain joins TRBV6-5 and TRBJ1-1; D possibly corresponds to TRBD1 (5 bases). V lost 0 bases and J 3 bases, leaving 8 bases between the germline ends. Germline CDR1 is MNHEY and CDR2 is SVGAGI. The CDR3 is made up of 14 amino acids.

This CDR3 reads CASTYSRGNTEAFF. As DNA, the CDR3 is TGTGCCAGCACCTACTCGAGAGGAAACACTGAAGCTTTCTTT. The genes are TRBV6-6 and TRBJ1-1, with D unresolved. This CDR3 is built from 14 residues. The V end lost 7 bases, the J end lost 2 bases, and 14 bases lay between the germline ends. CDR1 is MNHNY and CDR2 is SVGAGI in the germline V gene (reference sequence).

The chain couples TRBV2 to TRBJ1-1; D ambiguous. Germline lookup yields CDR1 SNHLY and CDR2 FYNNEI. With 7 bases removed from V and 3 bases from J, the gap between germline ends came to 15 bases. This CDR3 has 14 residues. The DNA of the CDR3 is TGTGCCAGCAATACTGGTGGCCCTGACACTGAAGCTTTCTTT. As protein: CASNTGGPDTEAFF.

A note on this clone: This specimen includes other DNA sequences encoding the same CDR3. This sequence joins TRBV19 and TRBJ2-7; the D gene is possibly TRBD2 (5 bases). The CDR3 contains 14 residues. The germline V gene has CDR1 LNHDA and CDR2 SQIVND (reference sequence). V was pared by 3 bases and J by 0 bases, with 9 bases between. CDR3 bases: TGTGCCAGTAGTATTGGACGGGGCTCCTACGAGCAGTACTTC. It yields the protein CASSIGRGSYEQYF. Combining the CDR3 with reference TRBV19 and TRBJ2-7 gives the whole variable domain DGGITQSPKYLFRKEGQNVTLSCEQNLNHDAMYWYRQDPGQGLRLIYYSQIVNDFQKGDIAEGYSVSREKKESFPLTVTSAQKNPTAFYLCASSIGRGSYEQYFGPGTRLTVT.

Here the CDR3 reads CASRATGANVLTF. In DNA form, the CDR3 reads TGTGCCAGCAGGGCCACTGGGGCCAACGTCCTGACTTTC. The chain employs TRBV6-1 and TRBJ2-6; D is uncertain. The CDR3 has 13 amino acids. V lost 6 bases, J lost 2 bases, and 5 bases lay in between. Germline loops: CDR1 MNHNS, CDR2 SASEGT.

V is TRBV5-1 and J is TRBJ1-2; 7 bases align to TRBD1. CDR3 length equals 16 residues. Trimming took 3 bases from V and 2 from J; bases not matched to a gene: 10. Germline V gene lookup returns CDR1 SGHRS and CDR2 YFSETQ. The CDR3 here is CASSSGGVDTNYGYTF. CDR3 sequence (DNA): TGCGCCAGCAGCTCAGGGGGAGTGGACACGAACTATGGCTACACCTTC.

This clone came up once. The V and J genes are TRBV30 and TRBJ2-2, with D tentatively TRBD1 or TRBD2 (5 bases each). The length of the CDR3 is 13 residues. Germline CDR1 and CDR2: GTSNPN and SVGIG (reference sequence). Trimming removed 0 bases from V and 8 bases from J, with 10 bases in between. CDR3 in amino acids: CAWSVGGVGELFF. Written as DNA, the CDR3 is TGTGCCTGGAGTGTTGGGGGTGTTGGGGAGCTGTTTTTT.

The chain couples TRBV19 to TRBJ2-3; a weak D match, TRBD2 (6 bases). The germline CDR1 and CDR2 sequences are LNHDA and SQIVND (reference sequence). V shed 5 bases and J shed 6 bases, with 12 bases lying between them. This CDR3 is built from 13 residues. CDR3 nucleotide sequence: TGTGCCAGTAGTGGCCGGGAGAAGGATACGCAGTATTTT. It is translated as CASSGREKDTQYF.

Only one count was recorded for this clone. This chain links TRBV5-4 with TRBJ1-4, with D possibly matching TRBD1 (6 bases). CDR3 length: 13 residues. The V gene's germline CDR1 is SGHNT and CDR2 YYREEE (reference sequence). The V and J ends lost 2 bases and 8 bases respectively, with 10 bases between them. The CDR3 sequence: CASSFKGGEKLFF. The DNA of the CDR3 is TGTGCCAGCAGCTTCAAGGGGGGGGAAAAACTGTTTTTT.